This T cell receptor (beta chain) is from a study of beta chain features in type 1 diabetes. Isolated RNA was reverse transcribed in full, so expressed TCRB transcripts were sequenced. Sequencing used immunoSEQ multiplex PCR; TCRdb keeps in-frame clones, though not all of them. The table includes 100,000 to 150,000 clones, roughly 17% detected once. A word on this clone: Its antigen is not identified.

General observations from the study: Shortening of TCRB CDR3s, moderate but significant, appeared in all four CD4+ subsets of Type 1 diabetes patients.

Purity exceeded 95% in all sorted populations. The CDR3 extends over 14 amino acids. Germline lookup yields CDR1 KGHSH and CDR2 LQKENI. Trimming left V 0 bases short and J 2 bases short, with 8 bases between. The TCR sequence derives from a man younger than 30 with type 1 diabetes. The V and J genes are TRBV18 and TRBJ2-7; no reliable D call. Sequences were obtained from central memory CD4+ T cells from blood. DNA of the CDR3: TGTGCCAGCTCACCACCGGAAGAACCCTACGAGCAGTACTTC. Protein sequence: CASSPPEEPYEQYF.